The 14 T cell receptor beta chains below all came from one sample that was sequenced in a study of CDR3 diversity in severe acne. One entry per CDR3 protein results from TCRdb running MiXCR on the PCR reads. The sample comprises more than 80,000 distinct CDR3 sequences, 45% to 50% of which are singletons, and 11% rests with the top ten. The sequencing input was blood. The receptors derive from a male donor with severe acne vulgaris.

The chain employs TRBV7-6 and TRBJ1-6, with a weak D call TRBD1 (6 bases). CDR1 is SGHVS, CDR2 FNYEAQ, per germline. This CDR3 has 17 amino acids. V was pared by 1 base and J by 0 bases, with 10 bases between. The CDR3 DNA sequence: TGTGCCAGCAGCTTAGAGCTACAGGGCTCCTATAATTCACCCCTCCACTTT. It translates to CASSLELQGSYNSPLHF.

The J gene is TRBJ2-5, the V gene TRBV7-8; 10 bases are shared with TRBD2. This CDR3 contains 17 residues. The germline V gene encodes CDR1 SGHVS and CDR2 FQNEAQ. The V segment lost 5 bases and the J segment 7 bases; nucleotides outside the gene matches: 16. CDR3 amino acids: CASSAPRLAGALGTQYF. Written as DNA, the CDR3 is TGTGCCAGCAGCGCGCCCAGACTAGCGGGCGCATTGGGGACCCAGTACTTC.

In the case of this clonotype: A much larger clone differs by one base, so this may be a read error. CDR3 in amino acids: CACSSPPGQGDGYTF. The CDR3 nucleotides read TGTGCCTGCAGCAGTCCTCCGGGACAGGGAGATGGCTACACCTTC. This chain joins TRBV5-4 and TRBJ1-2; 9 bases are shared with TRBD1. Germline CDR1 and CDR2: SGHNT and YYREEE (reference sequence). The CDR3 loop spans 15 amino acids.

This clonotype was seen at least ten times. The V gene is TRBV4-3, the J gene TRBJ2-7; D perhaps matches TRBD1 (6 bases). From germline, CDR1 is LGHNA and CDR2 YSLEER. V gave up 0 bases and J gave up 1 base, with 10 bases separating them. The CDR3 is 15 residues long. The CDR3 protein is CASSQEVGQSYEQYF. CDR3 sequence (DNA): TGCGCCAGCAGCCAAGAAGTCGGACAGTCCTACGAGCAGTACTTC.

As concerns this clonotype: A clone one base away is much larger, so this may be a read error. V gene TRBV5-1 combines with J gene TRBJ2-1, with 10 bases aligning to TRBD2. Germline CDR1 is SGHRS and CDR2 is YFSETQ. This CDR3 contains 17 residues. The CDR3 coding sequence is TGCGCCAGCAGCTTGCAGCCTAGCGGGAGCTCCTACAATGAGCGGTTCTTC. It specifies CASSLQPSGSSYNERFF.

The genes are TRBV6-1 and TRBJ2-1; maybe TRBD2 (5 bases). Germline-derived CDR1 and CDR2 are MNHNS and SASEGT. This CDR3 contains 15 residues. V was pared by 2 bases and J by 4 bases, with 12 bases between. CDR3: CASSEISGGYNEQFF. CDR3 in DNA: TGTGCCAGCAGTGAAATCAGCGGTGGATACAATGAGCAGTTCTTC.

This clonotype was seen only a few times. The chain is built from TRBV29-1 and TRBJ2-2, with D tentatively TRBD2 (5 bases). Germline CDR1 reads SQVTM; CDR2 reads ANQGSEA. V was trimmed by 6 bases and J by 4 bases, leaving 15 bases between them. CDR3 length: 14 amino acids. CDR3 nucleotide sequence: TGCAGCGTGGAGAGTCCTAGCAGCACCGGGGAGCTGTTTTTT. Translating gives CSVESPSSTGELFF.

This clonotype was counted only a few times. This chain links TRBV2 with TRBJ1-1, with 7 positions matching TRBD1. V lost 4 bases, J lost 3 bases, and 5 bases stayed unmatched. Germline values: CDR1 SNHLY, CDR2 FYNNEI. This CDR3 has 14 amino acids. CDR3 amino acids: CASSVGQLYTEAFF. CDR3 DNA: TGTGCCAGCAGTGTGGGACAGCTATACACTGAAGCTTTCTTT.

The chain recombines TRBV28 with TRBJ2-7, with D possibly TRBD1 on 8 matching bases. The CDR3 covers 16 residues. The germline CDR1 and CDR2 sequences are MDHEN and SYDVKM. V was shortened by 5 bases and J by 6 bases, with 23 bases between the two germline ends. CDR3 in DNA: TGTGCCAGCAGTACCAGTCGACAGGGGTGGGGGGGCGAGCAGTACTTC. It translates to CASSTSRQGWGGEQYF.

In its sample, this clonotype was seen once. This chain connects TRBV6-2 or TRBV6-3 to TRBJ1-2, with 7 bases fitting TRBD1. J lost 5 bases, V lost 5 bases, and 5 bases had no gene match. CDR3 length equals 13 residues. CDR1 MNHEY and CDR2 SVGEGT come from the germline V gene. CDR3 protein: CASSRAGGYGYTF. CDR3 nucleotides: TGTGCCAGCAGTAGAGCAGGGGGTTATGGCTACACCTTC.

In its sample, this clonotype was seen many times. The J gene is TRBJ1-4, the V gene TRBV12-3 or TRBV12-4; tentatively, D is TRBD1 (5 bases). This CDR3 is built from 12 residues. V dropped 5 bases and J dropped 8 bases, with 9 bases sitting between them. The CDR3 DNA sequence: TGTGCCAGCAGTCCCGGGGCCGAAAAACTGTTTTTT. This codes for CASSPGAEKLFF.

This clonotype showed up just a few times. The chain has TRBV12-5 and TRBJ2-1; D might be TRBD2 (6 bases). Germline V CDR1 and CDR2: LGHNT, FRNRAP. The CDR3 runs 14 residues. Trimming cost V 5 bases and J 9 bases, with 17 bases left between them. CDR3 sequence (DNA): TGTGCTAGTGGTCCACAATACGGGGGAGGTGAGCAGTTCTTC. Translated, it gives CASGPQYGGGEQFF.

This clonotype turned up a few times. The chain combines TRBV27 with TRBJ2-3; D gene ambiguous. V lost 6 bases and J 5 bases, leaving 3 bases between the germline ends. The CDR3 is made up of 10 amino acids. The germline CDR1 and CDR2 sequences are MNHEY and SMNVEV (reference sequence). The CDR3 is CASRGDTQYF. In DNA, the CDR3 is TGTGCCAGCAGAGGAGATACGCAGTATTTT.

V usage is TRBV7-8 and J usage is TRBJ2-6; possibly TRBD1 for D (6 bases). Germline CDR1 and CDR2: SGHVS and FQNEAQ. V lost 5 bases and J 2 bases, leaving 16 bases between the germline ends. The CDR3 totals 17 residues. CDR3 nucleotide sequence: TGTGCCAGCAGCACAAGAATTCCAGGGGCTGGGGCCAACGTCCTGACTTTC. Translating it yields CASSTRIPGAGANVLTF.